The source of this TCR beta chain is a study of blood T cell dynamics during melanoma immunotherapy. Overall study findings and caveats: It remained unknown if the driving T cell clones were melanoma-specific.

In regard to this clone: The antigen is not known.

DNA loading was fixed at about 340 ng for all bulk PBMC samples. TCRdb's table, derived via immunoSEQ multiplex PCR, lists solely in-frame clones and lacks some. The sample lists about 16,000 clones; about 89% were seen once. The time point denotes: pre-treatment baseline. Specimen: blood, collected from a patient treated with checkpoint blockade. The receptor was derived from a human donor with melanoma.

The CDR3 sequence is CASSEAREYGYTF. CDR3 nucleotides: TGTGCCAGCAGTGAAGCCAGGGAATATGGCTACACCTTC. J is TRBJ1-2 and V is TRBV6-1; D is possibly TRBD1 (5 bases). V was pared by 0 bases and J by 5 bases, with 7 bases between. The CDR3 runs 13 residues. The V gene's germline CDR1 is MNHNS and CDR2 SASEGT.